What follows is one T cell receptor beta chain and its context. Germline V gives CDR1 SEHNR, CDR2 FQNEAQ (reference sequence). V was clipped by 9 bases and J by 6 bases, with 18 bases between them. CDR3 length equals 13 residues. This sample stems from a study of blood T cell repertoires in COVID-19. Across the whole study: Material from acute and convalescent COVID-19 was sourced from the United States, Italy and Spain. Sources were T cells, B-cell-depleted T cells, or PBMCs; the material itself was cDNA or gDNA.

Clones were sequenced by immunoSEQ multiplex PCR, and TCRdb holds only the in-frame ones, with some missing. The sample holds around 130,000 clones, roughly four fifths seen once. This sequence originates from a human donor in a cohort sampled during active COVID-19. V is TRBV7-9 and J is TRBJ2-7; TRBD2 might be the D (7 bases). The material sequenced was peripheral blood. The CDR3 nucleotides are TGTGCCAGGTATTGTGGGGGGGGCACCGAGCAGTACTTC. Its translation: CARYCGGGTEQYF.